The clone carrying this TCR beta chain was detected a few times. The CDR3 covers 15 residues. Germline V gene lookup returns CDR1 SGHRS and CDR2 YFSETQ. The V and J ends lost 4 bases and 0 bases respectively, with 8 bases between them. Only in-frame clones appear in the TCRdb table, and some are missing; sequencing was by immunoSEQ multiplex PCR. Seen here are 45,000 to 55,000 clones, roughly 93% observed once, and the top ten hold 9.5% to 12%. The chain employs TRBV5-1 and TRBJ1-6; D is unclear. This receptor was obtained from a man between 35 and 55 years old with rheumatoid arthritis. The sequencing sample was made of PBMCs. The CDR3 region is CASSQMSSYNSPLHF. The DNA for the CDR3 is TGCGCCAGCAGCCAAATGAGCTCCTATAATTCACCCCTCCACTTT. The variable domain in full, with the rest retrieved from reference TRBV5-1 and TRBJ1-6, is KAGVTQTPRYLIKTRGQQVTLSCSPISGHRSVSWYQQTPGQGLQFLFEYFSETQRNKGNFPGRFSGRQFSNSRSEMNVSTLELGDSALYLCASSQMSSYNSPLHFGNGTRLTVT.